Listed here are 21 T cell receptor beta chains from one sample, sequenced in a study of Graves' ophthalmopathy and Graves' hyperthyroidism. Amplified TCR beta CDR3 regions were obtained using RNA transcripts as template. RT-PCR was first run with HTBI primers, then multiplex PCR in a second round. TCRdb re-derived calls from the multiplex PCR reads in MiXCR, one entry per CDR3 protein. This sample yields about 170,000 distinct CDR3 sequences, of which 30% to 45% are seen a single time; roughly 5.2% belongs to the top ten. Sequences were obtained from peripheral blood. The receptors were sampled from a woman aged 40 to 50 with Graves' ophthalmopathy.

The rearrangement joins TRBV30 to TRBJ1-1, with D unresolved. V lost 3 bases and J lost 0, with 17 bases in between. Germline assignment: CDR1 GTSNPN and CDR2 SVGIG (reference sequence). The CDR3 length is 16 residues. CDR3 loop: CAWSDETGPMNTEAFF. The CDR3 DNA reads TGTGCCTGGAGCGATGAGACCGGGCCCATGAACACTGAAGCTTTCTTT.

The V gene is TRBV7-6, the J gene TRBJ2-7, with D uncertain. Trimming pared 7 bases from V and 4 bases from J, leaving 17 bases between. The CDR3 spans 14 residues. Per the germline V gene, CDR1 is SGHVS and CDR2 is FNYEAQ. CDR3 in amino acids: CASTLSINSYEQYF. DNA of the CDR3: TGTGCCAGCACCCTCTCGATCAATTCGTACGAGCAGTACTTC.

This clonotype was seen repeatedly, ten times or more. The chain is built from TRBV6-5 and TRBJ1-3, with a weak D call TRBD1 (5 bases). Trimming removed 4 bases at V and 3 bases at J, with 10 bases between. CDR1 MNHEY and CDR2 SVGAGI come from the germline V gene. The CDR3 runs 14 residues. The CDR3 DNA is TGTGCCAGCAGTTTGGGGCCCTATGGAAACACCATATATTTT. It yields the protein CASSLGPYGNTIYF.

This clonotype was seen ten or more times. This chain joins TRBV11-2 and TRBJ2-5, with D tentatively TRBD2 (6 bases). The ends were cut back, 5 bases at V and 5 bases at J, with 18 bases in the middle. CDR1 and CDR2 (germline): SGHAT, FQNNGV. There are 15 residues in the CDR3. The CDR3 protein is CASSTLRGRYETQYF. The DNA for the CDR3 is TGTGCCAGCAGCACCTTGCGGGGTCGCTATGAGACCCAGTACTTC.

The chain combines TRBV12-3 or TRBV12-4 with TRBJ2-5; 9 bases map to TRBD1. The CDR3 has 14 amino acids. J was trimmed by 7 bases and V by 5 bases; bases with no gene match: 8. The CDR3 sequence: CASSRTGALRTQYF. CDR3 coding DNA: TGTGCCAGCAGTCGGACAGGGGCTTTAAGGACCCAGTACTTC.

The table lists this clonotype with a few counts. The chain employs TRBV11-2 and TRBJ1-2; 9 bases align to TRBD1. This CDR3 region has 16 residues. With V trimmed by 4 bases and J by 5 bases, 11 bases remained unmatched. Germline V gene sequence: CDR1 SGHAT, CDR2 FQNNGV. The CDR3 DNA reads as TGTGCCAGCAGCTATACCGGGACAGGGCAACCTTATGGCTACACCTTC. This sequence encodes CASSYTGTGQPYGYTF.

There are many counts of this clonotype. V and J are TRBV6-5 and TRBJ2-5; D not resolved. V was clipped by 2 bases and J by 4 bases, with 8 bases between them. This CDR3 is 13 amino acids long. The germline gives CDR1 MNHEY, CDR2 SVGAGI. The CDR3 loop is CASSYRALETQYF. The CDR3 nucleotides read TGTGCCAGCAGTTACCGGGCGCTAGAGACCCAGTACTTC.

Ten or more counts support this clonotype. The J gene is TRBJ1-5, the V gene TRBV20-1; D is possibly TRBD1 (6 bases). V was cut by 4 bases and J by 7 bases, with 11 bases left in between. The CDR3 consists of 12 residues. Germline CDR1 is DFQATT and CDR2 is SNEGSKA (reference sequence). This CDR3 is CSAKTGIQPQHF. As DNA, the CDR3 is TGCAGTGCTAAAACAGGGATCCAGCCCCAGCATTTT.

This clonotype has a count of ten or more. J is TRBJ1-2 and V is TRBV4-1, with D possibly matching TRBD1 (6 bases). CDR1 MGHRA and CDR2 YSYEKL come from the germline V gene. V was pared by 1 base and J by 5 bases, with 11 bases between. CDR3 size: 14 residues. CDR3 nucleotides: TGCGCCAGCAGCCAAGCGGGACAAGTATATGGCTACACCTTC. Translation: CASSQAGQVYGYTF.

The V call is TRBV6-2 or TRBV6-3, the J call TRBJ1-2; D not resolved. The germline CDR1 and CDR2 sequences are MNHEY and SVGEGT. The CDR3 has 13 residues. V lost 7 bases and J 4 bases, leaving 13 bases between the germline ends. The CDR3 DNA follows: TGTGCCAGCAAGGACGCCGGGCTCTATGGCTACACCTTC. Amino acid sequence: CASKDAGLYGYTF.

The chain carries TRBV12-3 or TRBV12-4 and TRBJ1-2, with 7 bases matching TRBD1. V was clipped by 6 bases and J by 4 bases; unmatched bases: 8. This CDR3 is built from 14 residues. CDR3 bases: TGTGCCAGCAGCCCTCGACAGGGCTTCTATGGCTACACCTTC. Translated: CASSPRQGFYGYTF.

This clonotype has a count of ten or more. The V and J genes are TRBV12-3 or TRBV12-4 and TRBJ2-7, with D perhaps matching TRBD2 (5 bases). V lost 5 bases and J lost 1, with 12 bases in between. The CDR3 runs to 14 residues. The CDR3 DNA reads TGTGCCAGCAGTCCAAGGACTGGTTCCTACGAGCAGTACTTC. Protein product: CASSPRTGSYEQYF.

The chain employs TRBV24-1 and TRBJ2-2; D is perhaps TRBD2 (5 bases). This CDR3 is 13 amino acids long. Germline assignment: CDR1 KGHDR and CDR2 SFDVKD. Between the trimmed V and J ends, which lost 0 bases and 7 bases, there was a span of 5 bases. CDR3 amino acids: CATSDLRDGELFF. For the CDR3, the DNA is TGTGCCACCAGTGATTTGCGGGACGGGGAGCTGTTTTTT.

The J gene is TRBJ2-2, the V gene TRBV5-5; 7 bases are a match to TRBD2. This CDR3 contains 15 residues. Losses at the gene ends were 1 base for V and 4 bases for J; bases not matched to a gene: 4. Germline V gene data show CDR1 as SGHKS and CDR2 as YYEKEE (reference sequence). The CDR3: CASSLRLAGTGELFF. The CDR3 bases are TGTGCCAGCAGCTTGAGACTAGCAGGCACCGGGGAGCTGTTTTTT. Based on the CDR3 plus reference TRBV5-5 and TRBJ2-2, the full variable domain is DAGVTQSPTHLIKTRGQQVTLRCSPISGHKSVSWYQQVLGQGPQFIFQYYEKEERGRGNFPDRFSARQFPNYSSELNVNALLLGDSALYLCASSLRLAGTGELFFGEGSRLTVL.

The rearrangement joins TRBV11-2 to TRBJ2-6, with TRBD1 matching 11 bases. Looked up from germline, CDR1 is SGHAT and CDR2 is FQNNGV. The CDR3 is 16 residues long. With V trimmed by 3 bases and J by 2 bases, 0 bases remained unmatched. CDR3 nucleotide sequence: TGTGCCAGCAGCTTGGGACAGGGGGCTGGGGCCAACGTCCTGACTTTC. Protein sequence: CASSLGQGAGANVLTF.

J is TRBJ1-1 and V is TRBV11-1, with D unclear. This CDR3 comprises 16 residues. The ends were cut back, 3 bases at V and 10 bases at J, with 24 bases in the middle. Germline V gene lookup returns CDR1 SGHAT and CDR2 FQDESV (reference sequence). CDR3 coding DNA: TGTGCCAGCAGCTTTTATCCGGGAGGTAGAACACTGGGAGCTTTCTTT. As protein: CASSFYPGGRTLGAFF.

Ten or more counts support this clonotype. This chain connects TRBV5-1 to TRBJ2-6; D is possibly TRBD1 or TRBD2 (5 bases each). V dropped 4 bases and J dropped 3 bases, with 14 bases sitting between them. CDR3 size: 16 residues. From germline, CDR1 is SGHRS and CDR2 YFSETQ. CDR3 protein: CASSPGLLGGANVLTF. CDR3 DNA sequence: TGCGCCAGCAGCCCGGGGCTGTTGGGTGGGGCCAACGTCCTGACTTTC.

This clonotype was found once. This chain connects TRBV2 to TRBJ2-7; TRBD2 agrees at 7 bases. Germline values: CDR1 SNHLY, CDR2 FYNNEI. With 8 bases clipped from V and 4 bases from J, the junction kept 2 bases outside the gene matches. The length of the CDR3 is 11 residues. The CDR3 protein is CASREAYEQYF. Here the CDR3 DNA reads TGTGCCAGCCGGGAGGCGTACGAGCAGTACTTC.

The genes are TRBV6-1 and TRBJ2-7, with 8 bases matching TRBD2. The V gene's germline CDR1 is MNHNS and CDR2 SASEGT. Trimming removed 4 bases from V and 6 bases from J; junction bases left unmatched: 11. CDR3 length: 15 amino acids. This CDR3 is CASSGRTSRPSEQYF. CDR3 nucleotide sequence: TGTGCCAGCAGTGGAAGGACTAGCAGACCTTCCGAGCAGTACTTC.

In its sample, this clonotype was seen many times. The chain joins TRBV12-3 or TRBV12-4 to TRBJ2-5; 9 bases fit TRBD1. The length of the CDR3 is 18 residues. Losses at the gene ends were 4 bases for V and 5 bases for J; bases not matched to a gene: 17. The CDR3 nucleotides read TGTGCCAGCAGTTCCCGAAGGATAGGACAGGGGAGGTTGGAGACCCAGTACTTC. It codes for CASSSRRIGQGRLETQYF.

This clonotype was observed many times. The chain is built from TRBV28 and TRBJ1-1; the D is unclear. The CDR3 consists of 16 residues. Trimming pared 4 bases from V and 7 bases from J, leaving 22 bases between. Germline CDR1 is MDHEN and CDR2 is SYDVKM. CDR3 protein: CASSWGLFGVSLEAFF. As DNA, the CDR3 is TGTGCCAGCAGTTGGGGTTTATTTGGTGTTTCGCTTGAAGCTTTCTTT.